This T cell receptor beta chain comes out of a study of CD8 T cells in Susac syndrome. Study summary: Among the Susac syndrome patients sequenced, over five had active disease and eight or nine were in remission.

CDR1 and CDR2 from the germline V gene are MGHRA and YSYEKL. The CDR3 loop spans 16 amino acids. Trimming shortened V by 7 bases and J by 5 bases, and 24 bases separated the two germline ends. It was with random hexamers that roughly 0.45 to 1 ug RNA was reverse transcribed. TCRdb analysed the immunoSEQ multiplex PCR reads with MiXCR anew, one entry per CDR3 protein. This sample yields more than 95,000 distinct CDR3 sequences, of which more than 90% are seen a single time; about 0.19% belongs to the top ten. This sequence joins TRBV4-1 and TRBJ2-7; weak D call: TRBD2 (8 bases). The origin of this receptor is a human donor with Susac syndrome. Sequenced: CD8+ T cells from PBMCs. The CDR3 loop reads CASMTGIAGRRDEQYF. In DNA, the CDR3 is TGCGCCAGCATGACAGGGATAGCGGGGCGGAGAGACGAGCAGTACTTC.